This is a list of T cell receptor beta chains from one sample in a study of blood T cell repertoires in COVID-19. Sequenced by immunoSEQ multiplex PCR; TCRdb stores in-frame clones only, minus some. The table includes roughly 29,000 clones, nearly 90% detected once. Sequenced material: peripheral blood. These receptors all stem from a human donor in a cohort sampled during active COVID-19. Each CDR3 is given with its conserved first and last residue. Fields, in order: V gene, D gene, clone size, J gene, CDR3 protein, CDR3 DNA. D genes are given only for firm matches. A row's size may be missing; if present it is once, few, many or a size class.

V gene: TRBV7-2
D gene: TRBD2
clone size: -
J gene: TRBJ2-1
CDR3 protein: CASSLGGTSANNEQFF
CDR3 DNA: TGTGCCAGCAGCTTAGGTGGGACTAGCGCTAACAATGAGCAGTTCTTC

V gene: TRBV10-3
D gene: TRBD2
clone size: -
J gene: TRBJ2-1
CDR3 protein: CAISESQREGLNEQFF
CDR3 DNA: TGTGCCATCAGTGAGTCCCAGCGGGAGGGCCTCAATGAGCAGTTCTTC

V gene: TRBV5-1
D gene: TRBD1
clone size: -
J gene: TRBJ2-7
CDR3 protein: CASSTSTGAPDEQYF
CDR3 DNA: TGCGCCAGCAGCACCTCGACAGGGGCCCCTGACGAGCAGTACTTC

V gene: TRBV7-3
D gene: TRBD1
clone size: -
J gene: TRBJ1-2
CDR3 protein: CASSSPPGTGDDGYTF
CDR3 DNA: TGTGCCAGCAGCTCACCCCCCGGGACAGGGGACGATGGCTACACCTTC

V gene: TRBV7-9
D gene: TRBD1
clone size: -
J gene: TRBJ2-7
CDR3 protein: CASSLQGAYEQYF
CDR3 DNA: TGTGCCAGCAGCCTACAGGGGGCCTACGAGCAGTACTTC

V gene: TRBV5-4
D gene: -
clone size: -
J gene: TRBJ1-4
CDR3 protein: CASSETGGELFF
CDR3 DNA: TGTGCCAGCAGCGAAACAGGCGGGGAACTGTTTTTT

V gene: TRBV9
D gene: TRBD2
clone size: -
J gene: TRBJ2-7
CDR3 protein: CASSVGLVAGTSGRSVEQYF
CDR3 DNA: TGTGCCAGCAGCGTAGGATTGGTCGCCGGGACTAGCGGGAGGTCGGTCGAGCAGTACTTC

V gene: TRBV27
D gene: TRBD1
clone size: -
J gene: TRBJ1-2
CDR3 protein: CASSLRPGTVYGYTF
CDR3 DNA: TGTGCCAGCAGTTTACGACCCGGGACAGTCTATGGCTACACCTTC

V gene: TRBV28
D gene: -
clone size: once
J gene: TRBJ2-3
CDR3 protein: CASSAPSVGTDTQYF
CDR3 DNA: TGTGCCAGCAGCGCCCCTTCGGTGGGCACAGATACGCAGTATTTT

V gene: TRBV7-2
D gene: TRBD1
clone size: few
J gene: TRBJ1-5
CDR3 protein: CASSWDRGVGQPQHF
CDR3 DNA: TGTGCCAGCAGTTGGGACAGGGGGGTAGGCCAGCCCCAGCATTTT

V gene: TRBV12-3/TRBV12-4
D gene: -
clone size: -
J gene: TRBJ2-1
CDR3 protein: CASRSNGKEQFF
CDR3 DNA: TGTGCCAGCAGATCTAACGGGAAAGAGCAGTTCTTC

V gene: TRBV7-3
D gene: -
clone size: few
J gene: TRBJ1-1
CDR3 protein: CASRGHLDTEAFF
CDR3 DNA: TGTGCCAGCAGAGGACACTTGGACACTGAAGCTTTCTTT